This T cell receptor beta chain was recorded in a study of patients and donors after allogeneic stem cell transplantation. TCRdb reanalysed the RT-PCR reads using MiXCR and keeps one entry per CDR3 protein. The table shows approximately 150,000 distinct CDR3 sequences, with about 24% occurring only once. CDR1 SGHTA and CDR2 FQGNSA come from the germline V gene. V trimming: 5 bases; J trimming: 6 bases; junction bases outside the gene matches: 10. The CDR3 covers 15 residues. The clonotype was recovered from a human donor who was either an allogeneic HSCT recipient or a stem cell or donor lymphocyte infusion donor (not recorded which). It is not recorded whose cells these are; they may come from a transplant donor. Sequenced: blood, either unsorted or a sorted T cell fraction (not recorded which). This chain links TRBV7-2 with TRBJ1-5; TRBD1 matches at 7 bases. CDR3 residues: CASSLTGAGGQPQHF. CDR3 in DNA: TGTGCCAGCAGCCTTACAGGGGCAGGGGGTCAGCCCCAGCATTTT.